The sequence of this T cell receptor (beta chain) was determined in a study of shared clonotypes between healthy human individuals (dated by TCRdb to 2020 to 2022). General notes on the study: A couple of women and a few men aged 18 to 49 years were included in the cohort. For each donor, three plates each were used for CD4 naive and CD4 memory, two plates were used for CD8 naive, and one plate was used for CD8 memory. To estimate repertoire size and how much clonotypes are shared between individuals, the study performed deep sequencing of blood TCR repertoires from five healthy adults. To increase sequencing depth and limit assay-specific biases, TCR repertoire library preparation and sequencing were carried out by different laboratories using diverse techniques. Each donor's leukapheresis produced roughly between roughly 0.85 and 9.5 billion PBMCs.

The donors were healthy, HIV-negative adults who had no recently reported acute infections or vaccinations. Only Caucasian adults living in Nashville, Tennessee, USA were represented among the donors. CD4+ T cells were enriched by magnetic negative selection, after which naive cells were positively selected on CD45RA and the negative fraction was taken as the memory subset. Blood was collected by leukapheresis, and PBMCs were isolated by Ficoll-Histopaque density gradient centrifugation and then cryopreserved in liquid nitrogen vapor phase. Purity and quantity of every magnetically sorted T cell population were checked by analytical flow cytometry. Each sorted fraction had its genomic DNA isolated and then quantified by UV absorbance on a Nanodrop 2000c. Using the deep immunoSEQ assay, TCR CDR3 regions were amplified from genomic DNA by multiplex PCR. Extracted genomic DNA from each cell subset was spread evenly across all wells of several immunoSEQ 96-well plates, with each plate serving as a replicate. For sorted subsets, 200 to 250 ng of genomic DNA, equivalent to some 33,000 T cell genomes, went into each replicate PCR. The purified libraries were quantified using a Qubit 3.0 fluorometer, sized with a Bioanalyzer 2100, and then quantified again using the KAPA Library Quantification kit. Every immunoSEQ 96-well plate was sequenced on a dedicated single-read 150-cycle Illumina NextSeq 550 flow cell. In the source study's methods: Because only junctional sequences without quality scores were contained in the immunoSEQ output, filtering matching that applied to full-length reads could not be performed. Sequences were annotated with PyIR, a Python wrapper for IgBLAST v1.9, and V/J genes and CDR3 were assigned using IMGT germline references. Reads were removed for weak V/J assignments (E-value above 1e-6), missing CDR3, stop codons, out-of-frame junctions, or ambiguous translated residues. V3J clonotypes were defined as sequences sharing the same inferred V gene, J gene, and CDR3 amino acid sequence. To compute the percentage overlap between repertoires, the number of shared unique clonotypes was divided by the size of the smaller repertoire. Repertoire richness was assessed with RTK rarefaction, the Chao1 estimator, and Recon v2.1 estimates of unobserved clonotypes. For all TCRbeta clonotypes obtained by the gDNA method from a few donors, generation probabilities were computed with OLGA. In its TCRdb copy, this immuneACCESS table keeps in-frame sequences only and misses some clones. Where compared with another copy, unresolved V genes explain less than half of these, and the others have no known cause. The V and J calls and the clone size are those of that table, but D and trimming were determined from the DNA. The table for this sample lists roughly 2 million clones; 85% to 95% of them were counted only once. The biggest ten clones account for roughly 0.13% of the sample.

CDR1 SGHRS and CDR2 YFSETQ are derived from the germline V gene. Measured from the cysteine to the phenylalanine, the CDR3 is 14 residues long. Kept here is only the CDR3 DNA, which spans 42 bases and is read in frame from base 1. The V end loses 1 base and the J end loses 1 base, and a stretch of 9 bases separates them. Summary of the overall study and its limitations: Rarefaction of sorted-subset datasets indicated incomplete sequencing despite the large sequencing depth. Because the study included only a small number of donors, the genetic and exposure-history diversity represented was limited. Sampling was restricted to blood, and TCR repertoires in tissues likely differ from the TCR repertoires found in blood. Across a few donors, approximately 4.9% of naive CD4, 3.5% of naive CD8, 2.3% of memory CD4, and around 0.4% of memory CD8 clonotypes were shared. Larger estimated clonotype richness was generally found for naive subsets than for memory subsets. Compared with non-shared clonotypes, clonotypes shared by all four sorted-subset donors had higher generation probabilities. Based on pairwise subsampling, the degree of clonotype sharing among donors was expected to be affected by sequencing depth.

Comment on this clone: It has no known antigen specificity. Per-base qualities were not stored, and no clone one base away is much larger. The sample has other DNA sequences that encode this CDR3 too.

The receptor was derived from a man younger than 30 in good health. The sample was naive CD4+ T cells sorted from blood. The cell subset or site label, as the study defines it: CD45RA+ positively selected. The sequence links TRBV5-1 to TRBJ2-7; the D gene assignment is ambiguous. The CDR3 reads CASSLWTESYEQYF. In nucleotide form, the sequence is TGCGCCAGCAGCTTGTGGACGGAATCCTACGAGCAGTACTTC.